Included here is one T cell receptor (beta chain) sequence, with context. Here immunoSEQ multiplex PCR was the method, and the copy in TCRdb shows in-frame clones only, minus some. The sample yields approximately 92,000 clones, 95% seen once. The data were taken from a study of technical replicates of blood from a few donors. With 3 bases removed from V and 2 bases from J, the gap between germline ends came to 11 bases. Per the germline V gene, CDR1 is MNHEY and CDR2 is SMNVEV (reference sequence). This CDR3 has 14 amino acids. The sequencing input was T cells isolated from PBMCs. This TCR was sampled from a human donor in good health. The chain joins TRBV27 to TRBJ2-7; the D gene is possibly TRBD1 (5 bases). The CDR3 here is CASSFGASAYEQYF. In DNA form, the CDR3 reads TGTGCCAGCAGTTTTGGGGCGTCTGCCTACGAGCAGTACTTC.